Shown below are 31 T cell receptor beta chains from a single sample sequenced in a study of radiotherapy plus CTLA-4 blockade in lung cancer. The protocol was immunoSEQ multiplex PCR, while the TCRdb copy is restricted to in-frame clones and leaves out a portion. The sample has about 50,000 clones; roughly 86% are singletons. Here the sequenced sample was peripheral blood, taken from a patient treated with radiotherapy plus ipilimumab. These receptors were collected from a human donor with non-small cell lung cancer whose response to radiotherapy plus ipilimumab could not be evaluated.

This chain joins TRBV25-1 and TRBJ1-2; D is uncertain. There are 13 residues in the CDR3. With 7 bases removed from V and 2 bases from J, the gap between germline ends came to 11 bases. Germline V gene data show CDR1 as MGHDK and CDR2 as SYGVNS. The CDR3 DNA reads TGTGCCAGCACCACGAGTACCAACTATGGCTACACCTTC. Translation: CASTTSTNYGYTF.

The chain joins TRBV4-2 to TRBJ2-2, with no clear D. Trimming took off 0 bases at V and 9 bases at J, with 8 bases between the two ends. This CDR3 comprises 13 residues. The germline gives CDR1 LGHNA, CDR2 YNFKEQ. CDR3 DNA sequence: TGTGCCAGCAGCCAAGATGGTGGCAGGGAGCTGTTTTTT. Translation gives CASSQDGGRELFF.

V and J are TRBV5-8 and TRBJ1-6; 8 nucleotides align to TRBD1. With V trimmed by 5 bases and J by 5 bases, 9 bases remained unmatched. Germline lookup yields CDR1 SGHTS and CDR2 YDEGEE. This CDR3 is built from 16 residues. The chain's CDR3 is CASRYDRGGDNSPLHF. DNA of the CDR3: TGTGCCAGCAGATACGACAGGGGAGGGGATAATTCACCCCTCCACTTT.

The chain carries TRBV28 and TRBJ1-4; TRBD1 matches at 9 bases. The length of the CDR3 is 14 residues. CDR1 and CDR2 (germline): MDHEN, SYDVKM. The trim removed 7 bases at V and 7 bases at J, leaving 7 bases unmatched. CDR3 amino acids: CASTRTGGGEKLFF. CDR3 DNA: TGTGCCAGCACCAGAACAGGGGGCGGTGAAAAACTGTTTTTT. Full variable domain (outside the CDR3, taken from reference TRBV28 and TRBJ1-4): DVKVTQSSRYLVKRTGEKVFLECVQDMDHENMFWYRQDPGLGLRLIYFSYDVKMKEKGDIPEGYSVSREKKERFSLILESASTNQTSMYLCASTRTGGGEKLFFGSGTQLSVL.

This sequence joins TRBV5-5 and TRBJ2-3, with TRBD2 matching over 13 bases. From germline, CDR1 is SGHKS and CDR2 YYEKEE (reference sequence). CDR3 size: 15 residues. V shed 4 bases, J shed 6 bases, and the junction held 5 bases outside the gene matches. CDR3 amino acids: CASSVGLAGRDTQYF. The CDR3 DNA is TGTGCCAGCAGCGTGGGACTAGCGGGGAGGGATACGCAGTATTTT.

J is TRBJ2-6 and V is TRBV25-1; tentatively, D is TRBD1 (6 bases). CDR1 and CDR2 from the germline V gene are MGHDK and SYGVNS. The CDR3 totals 16 residues. V was trimmed by 5 bases and J by 0 bases, leaving 11 bases between them. As DNA, the CDR3 is TGTGCCAGCAGTATGGGACACAACTCTGGGGCCAACGTCCTGACTTTC. This codes for CASSMGHNSGANVLTF.

The chain joins TRBV7-2 to TRBJ1-5, with TRBD1 as a possible D gene (6 bases). Deletions cut 5 bases from V and 4 bases from J, with 12 bases between. CDR3 size: 14 residues. CDR1 and CDR2 from the germline V gene are SGHTA and FQGNSA. The CDR3 loop is CASSTYRENQPQHF. The CDR3 region has the DNA TGTGCCAGCAGCACTTACAGGGAGAATCAGCCCCAGCATTTT.

In its sample, this clone was seen once. The chain carries TRBV12-2 and TRBJ2-7; the D call of TRBD2 is as the table states it, not checked on the DNA. TRBV12-2 is shown as a pseudogene. The CDR3 spans 16 residues. CDR3 sequence (DNA): TGTGCAAGTCGCCCGACTAAACTAGCGGGAGGTAACGAGCAGTACTTC. The encoded protein is CASRPTKLAGGNEQYF.

V and J are TRBV25-1 and TRBJ2-3; the D gene is possibly TRBD2 (6 bases). From germline, CDR1 is MGHDK and CDR2 SYGVNS. V was pared by 4 bases and J by 5 bases, with 16 bases between. The CDR3 extends over 15 amino acids. CDR3 nucleotide sequence: TGTGCCAGCAGTGTCCGGGACTCACGAGAAGATACGCAGTATTTT. This sequence encodes CASSVRDSREDTQYF.

The chain couples TRBV9 to TRBJ2-3; 7 bases match TRBD2. Germline lookup yields CDR1 SGDLS and CDR2 YYNGEE. The CDR3 has 18 amino acids. V lost 0 bases, J lost 3 bases, and 13 bases stayed unmatched. The CDR3 spells CASSVGGYRLAGTDTQYF. As DNA, the CDR3 is TGTGCCAGCAGCGTAGGAGGTTACAGACTAGCTGGGACAGATACGCAGTATTTT.

The chain has TRBV7-8 and TRBJ2-5, with TRBD2 identical over 8 bases. The CDR3 runs to 13 residues. Germline trimming cut 3 bases from V and 11 bases from J; bases unmatched to any gene: 8. Germline lookup yields CDR1 SGHVS and CDR2 FQNEAQ. CDR3 region: CASSFSLAGEQYF. The CDR3, as DNA: TGTGCCAGCAGCTTTAGTCTAGCGGGTGAGCAGTACTTC.

The chain uses TRBV7-8 and TRBJ2-7, with D perhaps matching TRBD1 (6 bases). The CDR3 totals 17 residues. The germline V gene encodes CDR1 SGHVS and CDR2 FQNEAQ. Trimming stripped 1 base from V and 1 base from J, with 17 bases between. CDR3 sequence: CASSLVWGRGKSYEQYF. In DNA form, the CDR3 reads TGTGCCAGCAGCTTAGTTTGGGGCAGGGGCAAATCCTACGAGCAGTACTTC. Full variable domain (missing parts from reference TRBV7-8 and TRBJ2-7): GAGVSQSPRYKVAKRGQDVALRCDPISGHVSLFWYQQALGQGPEFLTYFQNEAQLDKSGLPSDRFFAERPEGSVSTLKIQRTQQEDSAVYLCASSLVWGRGKSYEQYFGPGTRLTVT.

In its sample, this clone was seen once. J is TRBJ1-1 and V is TRBV30; TRBD1 matches 9 bases. Trimming at V came to 5 bases and at J to 3 bases, leaving 7 bases not matched to a gene. Germline CDR1 GTSNPN, CDR2 SVGIG (reference sequence). The CDR3 covers 14 residues. DNA of the CDR3: TGTGCCTGGCGACAGGGGGGGTTGGACACTGAAGCTTTCTTT. Translated: CAWRQGGLDTEAFF.

This chain links TRBV10-3 with TRBJ1-5, with D unresolved. Germline V lookup: CDR1 ENHRY, CDR2 SYGVKD. The V gene lost 3 bases and the J gene lost 2 bases, with 11 bases spanning the gap. This CDR3 is built from 15 residues. The CDR3 reads CAISDGGRGNQPQHF. CDR3 nucleotide sequence: TGTGCCATCAGTGACGGTGGGAGAGGCAATCAGCCCCAGCATTTT.

This chain connects TRBV27 to TRBJ1-5; D unresolved. Germline CDR1 reads MNHEY; CDR2 reads SMNVEV (reference sequence). The CDR3 has 13 amino acids. V was cut by 6 bases and J by 6 bases, with 12 bases left in between. The CDR3 nucleotides are TGTGCCAGCAGAGAAACATTTGGTCAGCCCCAGCATTTT. Protein sequence: CASRETFGQPQHF.

The rearrangement joins TRBV19 to TRBJ1-1; tentative D call: TRBD1 (5 bases). From germline, CDR1 is LNHDA and CDR2 SQIVND (reference sequence). The CDR3 sequence is 13 residues long. V dropped 11 bases and J dropped 2 bases, with 15 bases sitting between them. CDR3 bases: TGTGCCCCTGGGGCCGTAGAAAACACTGAAGCTTTCTTT. It codes for CAPGAVENTEAFF.

This sequence joins TRBV5-5 and TRBJ1-2; D gene uncertain. The CDR3 loop spans 14 amino acids. V lost 3 bases, J lost 0 bases, and 9 bases lay in between. Germline V lookup: CDR1 SGHKS, CDR2 YYEKEE (reference sequence). CDR3 bases: TGTGCCAGCAGCTCCTCCGGGACTAACTATGGCTACACCTTC. Translated, it gives CASSSSGTNYGYTF.

V and J are TRBV5-1 and TRBJ2-5, with D unclear. This CDR3 comprises 14 residues. V lost 2 bases and J 1 base, leaving 9 bases between the germline ends. CDR1 is SGHRS, CDR2 YFSETQ, per germline. The CDR3 loop is CASSFDIIQETQYF. CDR3 sequence (DNA): TGCGCCAGCAGCTTTGACATTATCCAAGAGACCCAGTACTTC.

The rearrangement uses TRBV9 and TRBJ2-2, with D perhaps TRBD2 (6 bases). V lost 4 bases, J lost 5 bases, and 18 bases lay in between. Germline assignment: CDR1 SGDLS and CDR2 YYNGEE. This CDR3 has 16 residues. DNA for the CDR3: TGTGCCAGCAGCTCCATTCCGGGAGTTCCAACCGGGGAGCTGTTTTTT. Amino acid sequence: CASSSIPGVPTGELFF.

The chain combines TRBV29-1 with TRBJ2-1; D might be TRBD2 (6 bases). Germline CDR1 and CDR2: SQVTM and ANQGSEA. The CDR3 is 16 amino acids. Trimming removed 5 bases at V and 3 bases at J, with 20 bases between. The CDR3 loop reads CSVNFQAGLNYNEQFF. CDR3 sequence (DNA): TGCAGCGTTAACTTCCAAGCGGGCTTAAACTACAATGAGCAGTTCTTC.

The V call is TRBV7-2, the J call TRBJ2-5; 12 bases are a match to TRBD2. The CDR3 loop spans 17 amino acids. Germline V gene data show CDR1 as SGHTA and CDR2 as FQGNSA. V lost 3 bases to trimming and J lost 6 bases; unmatched junction nucleotides: 11. As DNA, the CDR3 is TGTGCCAGCAGCTTTTTACCCCGACTAGCGGGAGAGAAGACCCAGTACTTC. It codes for CASSFLPRLAGEKTQYF.

The chain joins TRBV4-2 to TRBJ1-1, with TRBD1 matching 9 bases. V dropped 1 base and J dropped 6; count of bases not matched to a gene: 12. The CDR3 runs to 17 residues. Germline V lookup: CDR1 LGHNA, CDR2 YNFKEQ. This chain's CDR3 is CASSQARDREGEPEAFF. CDR3 DNA sequence: TGTGCCAGCAGCCAAGCTCGGGACAGGGAAGGAGAACCTGAAGCTTTCTTT.

The CDR3 is CAWRQGAFGDTQYF. The CDR3, as DNA: TGTGCCTGGCGTCAGGGGGCCTTTGGAGATACGCAGTATTTT. The V and J genes are TRBV30 and TRBJ2-3; 8 bases are a match to TRBD1. The germline V gene has CDR1 GTSNPN and CDR2 SVGIG (reference sequence). The V and J ends lost 5 bases and 5 bases, in that order; junction bases with no gene match: 9. This CDR3 contains 14 residues.

The genes are TRBV29-1 and TRBJ1-2; D is undetermined. The CDR3 contains 14 residues. V was shortened by 5 bases and J by 6 bases, with 19 bases between the two germline ends. The germline V gene has CDR1 SQVTM and CDR2 ANQGSEA. Here the CDR3 DNA reads TGCAGCGTTCTGGTTGAATCTACCCCTCATGGCTACACCTTC. This translates into CSVLVESTPHGYTF.

The rearrangement uses TRBV14 and TRBJ1-1, with a possible D match to TRBD1 (6 bases). Germline V CDR1 and CDR2: SGHDN, FVKESK. The CDR3 runs to 15 residues. Trimming shortened V by 2 bases and J by 3 bases, and 13 bases separated the two germline ends. As DNA, the CDR3 is TGTGCCAGCAGCCAAATACAGGGAGAGGACACTGAAGCTTTCTTT. Residues: CASSQIQGEDTEAFF.

Remarks on this clone: Other DNA sequences from this sample encode an identical CDR3 as well. The chain has TRBV6-6 and TRBJ2-3, with a weak D call TRBD2 (6 bases). The germline V gene encodes CDR1 MNHNY and CDR2 SVGAGI (reference sequence). The CDR3 has 14 amino acids. The V gene lost 2 bases and the J gene lost 3 bases, with 9 bases spanning the gap. CDR3 DNA: TGTGCCAGCAGTTACCCTGGGGGGACAGATACGCAGTATTTT. This gives the protein CASSYPGGTDTQYF.

The chain joins TRBV4-3 to TRBJ1-5, with 7 bases lining up with TRBD1. CDR3 size: 14 residues. The V gene end was trimmed by 0 bases and the J gene end by 7 bases; junction bases not matched to a gene: 3. Germline-derived CDR1 and CDR2 are LGHNA and YSLEER. The CDR3 protein is CASSQEPGGQPQHF. Here the CDR3 DNA reads TGCGCCAGCAGCCAAGAACCAGGGGGACAGCCCCAGCATTTT.

The CDR3 nucleotides are TGTGCCAGCAGCTCTCTTCGGTTTGGGACAGGGAACCACTATGGCTACACCTTC. Protein sequence: CASSSLRFGTGNHYGYTF. This chain links TRBV11-2 with TRBJ1-2; 9 bases agree with TRBD1. J gave up 3 bases and V 4 bases, and 15 bases lay outside the gene matches. Germline V CDR1 and CDR2: SGHAT, FQNNGV. The CDR3 contains 18 residues.

V usage is TRBV28 and J usage is TRBJ1-2, with 8 bases identical to TRBD1. Germline assignment: CDR1 MDHEN and CDR2 SYDVKM. V lost 6 bases and J lost 3; bases outside the gene matches: 3. The CDR3 totals 13 residues. The CDR3 DNA reads as TGTGCCAGCAGGAAGGGACAGGACTATGGCTACACCTTC. This sequence encodes CASRKGQDYGYTF.

On this clone: Distinct nucleotide sequences in the sample also encode this CDR3. V gene TRBV4-3 combines with J gene TRBJ1-5; D is uncertain. The CDR3 sequence is 13 residues long. Trimming left V 0 bases short and J 4 bases short, with 4 bases between. Germline CDR1 LGHNA, CDR2 YSLEER. The CDR3 protein is CASSQELNQPQHF. The CDR3 nucleotides are TGCGCCAGCAGCCAAGAACTTAATCAGCCCCAGCATTTT.

The chain employs TRBV28 and TRBJ1-1, with D perhaps matching TRBD1 (6 bases). There are 14 residues in the CDR3. V gave up 6 bases and J gave up 0 bases, with 11 bases separating them. Germline V lookup: CDR1 MDHEN, CDR2 SYDVKM. The CDR3 DNA is TGTGCCAGCAGGTCACAGGGTATGAACACTGAAGCTTTCTTT. It is translated as CASRSQGMNTEAFF.